In this sample, the clone carrying this T cell receptor (beta chain) turned up a few times. These data originate in a study of OX40 agonist ivuxolimab in advanced cancers. Data came from immunoSEQ multiplex PCR; TCRdb stores just in-frame clones and leaves some out. The data contain approximately 70,000 clones, around 85% of them seen just once; the ten biggest clones take up under 0.85%. This CDR3 comprises 16 residues. Germline V gene sequence: CDR1 KGHSH, CDR2 LQKENI. The V gene end was trimmed by 3 bases and the J gene end by 9 bases; junction bases not matched to a gene: 17. The input for sequencing was CD4+ or CD8+ T cells sorted from blood, taken in a trial of the OX40 agonist ivuxolimab. The rearrangement joins TRBV18 to TRBJ2-7, with 7 bases identical to TRBD1. The TCR sequence derives from an adult with an advanced solid tumor such as melanoma, head and neck, liver or kidney cancer. CDR3 DNA sequence: TGTGCCAGCTCACCGGGCCCCGGGACAGAGACATTAGGGCAGTACTTC. The encoded protein is CASSPGPGTETLGQYF.